The next 24 T cell receptor beta chains were all read from a single sample in a study of graft-versus-host responses after intestinal transplantation. Sequenced by immunoSEQ multiplex PCR; TCRdb stores in-frame clones only, minus some. The sample carries 95,000 to 100,000 clones, roughly 82% recorded once. Sequenced here: PBMCs, sampled 255 days after intestinal transplant. These receptors were collected from a human patient who received an intestinal transplant, so some T cells may come from the graft donor.

The chain couples TRBV18 to TRBJ1-6; tentatively, D is TRBD1 (5 bases). Trimming stripped 2 bases from V and 9 bases from J, with 8 bases between. Looked up from germline, CDR1 is KGHSH and CDR2 is LQKENI. The CDR3 has 13 residues. The CDR3 sequence: CASSPTGTSPLHF. The DNA for the CDR3 is TGTGCCAGCTCACCAACAGGAACTTCACCCCTCCACTTT.

The V and J genes are TRBV6-5 and TRBJ2-7; D uncertain. Germline V gene lookup returns CDR1 MNHEY and CDR2 SVGAGI. Trimming pared 4 bases from V and 0 bases from J, leaving 10 bases between. The CDR3 covers 14 residues. The CDR3 bases are TGTGCCAGCAGTTTCTCCTCTATCTCCTACGAGCAGTACTTC. It is translated as CASSFSSISYEQYF.

The chain is built from TRBV9 and TRBJ1-1, with 9 bases identical to TRBD1. V shed 4 bases and J 11 bases; nucleotides not matched to a gene: 6. CDR3 length equals 12 residues. Germline V gene data show CDR1 as SGDLS and CDR2 as YYNGEE. The CDR3 reads CASSQGQGFAFF. CDR3 nucleotides: TGTGCCAGCAGCCAAGGACAGGGGTTTGCTTTCTTT.

The chain carries TRBV6-5 and TRBJ2-1; D not certain. Trimming cost V 8 bases and J 6 bases, with 8 bases left between them. The CDR3 runs 11 residues. Germline CDR1 is MNHEY and CDR2 is SVGAGI. CDR3 amino acids: CASPESNEQFF. The CDR3 region has the DNA TGTGCCAGCCCAGAGAGCAATGAGCAGTTCTTC.

The chain is built from TRBV6-5 and TRBJ2-2; 10 nucleotides agree with TRBD2. CDR1 is MNHEY and CDR2 is SVGAGI in the germline V gene. The trim removed 4 bases at V and 4 bases at J, leaving 3 bases unmatched. The CDR3 spans 15 residues. The CDR3 spells CASSSSGGSTGELFF. As DNA, the CDR3 is TGTGCCAGCAGTTCTAGCGGGGGATCCACCGGGGAGCTGTTTTTT.

This clone was detected only once. V is TRBV2 and J is TRBJ2-7; no clear D gene. This CDR3 is built from 14 residues. Germline V gene data show CDR1 as SNHLY and CDR2 as FYNNEI. Trimming took off 7 bases at V and 5 bases at J, with 18 bases between the two ends. In DNA, the CDR3 is TGTGCCAGCACTCAGTGGGGTAAAAGCGACGAGCAGTACTTC. Residues: CASTQWGKSDEQYF.

This chain joins TRBV11-2 and TRBJ1-1; D is unclear. The CDR3 spans 12 residues. The V gene's germline CDR1 is SGHAT and CDR2 FQNNGV. Trimming took off 2 bases at V and 7 bases at J, with 8 bases between the two ends. The CDR3 sequence: CASSLWGIEAFF. CDR3 in DNA: TGTGCCAGCAGCTTATGGGGAATTGAAGCTTTCTTT. Together with reference TRBV11-2 and TRBJ1-1, the CDR3 gives the full variable domain: EAGVAQSPRYKIIEKRQSVAFWCNPISGHATLYWYQQILGQGPKLLIQFQNNGVVDDSQLPKDRFSAERLKGVDSTLKIQPAKLEDSAVYLCASSLWGIEAFFGQGTRLTVV.

This sequence joins TRBV21-1 and TRBJ2-3; the table assigns TRBD2, which was not confirmed against the DNA. TRBV21-1 is annotated as a pseudogene. The CDR3 totals 17 residues. CDR3 residues: CASSKRLSGASTDTQYF. The CDR3, as DNA: TGTGCCAGCAGCAAACGGTTAAGCGGGGCTAGCACAGATACGCAGTATTTT.

The J gene is TRBJ2-7, the V gene TRBV28; a weak D match, TRBD2 (5 bases). The CDR3 spans 15 residues. Germline-derived CDR1 and CDR2 are MDHEN and SYDVKM. Trimming took off 1 base at V and 2 bases at J, with 12 bases between the two ends. The CDR3 bases are TGTGCCAGCAGTTTATTACCAGCGGTGGCCTACGAGCAGTACTTC. This codes for CASSLLPAVAYEQYF.

This chain links TRBV5-4 with TRBJ2-3; perhaps TRBD1 as D (8 bases). CDR3 length equals 16 residues. The V and J ends lost 4 bases and 0 bases respectively, with 15 bases between them. Germline V CDR1 and CDR2: SGHNT, YYREEE (reference sequence). CDR3 in amino acids: CASSKQGEGSTDTQYF. The CDR3 region has the DNA TGTGCCAGCAGCAAACAGGGGGAGGGTAGCACAGATACGCAGTATTTT.

V gene TRBV7-2 combines with J gene TRBJ1-2, with no clear D. In germline, CDR1 is SGHTA, CDR2 FQGNSA. Deletions cut 2 bases from V and 4 bases from J, with 14 bases between. The CDR3 has 15 amino acids. The chain's CDR3 is CASSLKSSTTYGYTF. In DNA form, the CDR3 reads TGTGCCAGCAGCTTAAAGTCTTCTACTACCTATGGCTACACCTTC.

V gene TRBV6-4 combines with J gene TRBJ2-1; possible D gene TRBD2, 6 bases. The CDR3 contains 12 residues. V lost 4 bases and J 8 bases, leaving 9 bases between the germline ends. The V gene's germline CDR1 is MRHNA and CDR2 SNTAGT. The CDR3: CASSAGGDEQFF. The CDR3 DNA follows: TGTGCCAGCAGTGCCGGAGGGGATGAGCAGTTCTTC.

The rearrangement links TRBV28 to TRBJ2-7, with TRBD2 identical over 11 bases. V shed 10 bases, J shed 2 bases, and the junction held 13 bases outside the gene matches. Germline assignment: CDR1 MDHEN and CDR2 SYDVKM. The CDR3 length is 16 residues. The CDR3 here is CATGGATSGRTYEQYF. CDR3 nucleotide sequence: TGTGCCACCGGTGGCGCAACTAGCGGGAGAACCTACGAGCAGTACTTC.

This clone was picked up one time. The J gene is TRBJ2-7, the V gene TRBV5-1, with D tentatively TRBD1 (5 bases). This CDR3 has 15 amino acids. Deletions cut 2 bases from V and 0 bases from J, with 12 bases between. Per the germline V gene, CDR1 is SGHRS and CDR2 is YFSETQ. CDR3 sequence reads: CASSFKGPASYEQYF. The CDR3 DNA reads TGCGCCAGCAGCTTCAAGGGGCCCGCCTCCTACGAGCAGTACTTC.

The gene calls are TRBV27 and TRBJ2-5, with 12 positions matching TRBD2. The V gene's germline CDR1 is MNHEY and CDR2 SMNVEV (reference sequence). Trimming took 5 bases from V and 5 from J; bases not matched to a gene: 6. This CDR3 has 15 amino acids. The CDR3: CASSLAGTSGETQYF. CDR3 coding DNA: TGTGCCAGCAGTCTCGCGGGGACTAGCGGGGAGACCCAGTACTTC.

The gene calls are TRBV9 and TRBJ1-1, with 7 bases identical to TRBD1. V was pared by 4 bases and J by 0 bases, with 6 bases of the junction left unmatched. CDR3 size: 15 residues. Per the germline V gene, CDR1 is SGDLS and CDR2 is YYNGEE. The CDR3 DNA follows: TGTGCCAGCAGCCCGTGGACAGGCCTGAACACTGAAGCTTTCTTT. Residues: CASSPWTGLNTEAFF.

This chain links TRBV27 with TRBJ2-7; maybe TRBD2 (6 bases). V lost 6 bases and J 3 bases, leaving 30 bases between the germline ends. The CDR3 is 19 residues long. The V gene's germline CDR1 is MNHEY and CDR2 SMNVEV (reference sequence). The CDR3 protein is CASSLIGPTEGSRLYEQYV. Here the CDR3 DNA reads TGTGCCAGCAGCCTCATTGGACCCACGGAGGGTTCTCGGCTCTACGAGCAGTACGTC.

The chain carries TRBV16 and TRBJ1-3; 9 nucleotides align to TRBD1. The length of the CDR3 is 16 residues. Germline loops: CDR1 KGHSY, CDR2 FQNENV. Trimming removed 4 bases from V and 3 bases from J; junction bases left unmatched: 7. The CDR3 protein is CASSLRTGDFGNTIYF. The CDR3 nucleotides are TGTGCCAGCAGCCTGCGGACAGGGGACTTTGGAAACACCATATATTTT.

For the CDR3, the DNA is TGTGCCTGGACTGAGACAGGGGTTTCACCCCTCCACTTT. As protein: CAWTETGVSPLHF. The V call is TRBV30, the J call TRBJ1-6; 8 bases are a match to TRBD1. CDR3 length: 13 amino acids. Unmatched junction bases numbered 5, after V lost 4 bases and J lost 9 bases. Germline CDR1 GTSNPN, CDR2 SVGIG (reference sequence).

The CDR3 DNA reads as TGTGCCAGCTCGGGGGGTGGGGAGACCCAGTACTTC. Translated, it gives CASSGGGETQYF. The rearrangement joins TRBV27 to TRBJ2-5, with 7 bases identical to TRBD2. This CDR3 is 12 amino acids long. The V and J ends lost 8 bases and 5 bases, in that order; junction bases with no gene match: 5. CDR1 MNHEY and CDR2 SMNVEV come from the germline V gene (reference sequence).

The chain uses TRBV10-3 and TRBJ2-5; D is perhaps TRBD1 (6 bases). This CDR3 is built from 14 residues. Between the trimmed V and J ends, which lost 6 bases and 5 bases, there was a span of 16 bases. Germline lookup yields CDR1 ENHRY and CDR2 SYGVKD. The DNA of the CDR3 is TGTGCCATCAGCGAGACCAGGGGATCGGAGACCCAGTACTTC. Translating gives CAISETRGSETQYF.

The J gene is TRBJ2-7, the V gene TRBV30; D uncertain. CDR1 and CDR2 (germline): GTSNPN, SVGIG (reference sequence). CDR3 length: 12 residues. V was pared by 1 base and J by 1 base, with 5 bases between. The DNA for the CDR3 is TGTGCCTGGAGTGACAATTCCTACGAGCAGTACTTC. Translating gives CAWSDNSYEQYF. The full variable domain, rest sourced from reference TRBV30 and TRBJ2-7, is SQTIHQWPATLVQPVGSPLSLECTVEGTSNPNLYWYRQAAGRGLQLLFYSVGIGQISSEVPQNLSASRPQDRQFILSSKKLLLSDSGFYLCAWSDNSYEQYFGPGTRLTVT.

CDR3 nucleotide sequence: TGTGCCAGCAGTTTATCCCCGGCGGGGGCGAATAGCAATCAGCCCCAGCATTTT. Translation gives CASSLSPAGANSNQPQHF. This chain connects TRBV28 to TRBJ1-5; tentatively, D is TRBD1 (6 bases). This CDR3 contains 18 residues. CDR1 is MDHEN, CDR2 SYDVKM, per germline. Trimming removed 1 base from V and 0 bases from J, with 16 bases in between.

The table lists this clone with a count of one. The chain couples TRBV5-4 to TRBJ1-5; 9 nucleotides align to TRBD1. Germline lookup yields CDR1 SGHNT and CDR2 YYREEE (reference sequence). CDR3 length: 19 residues. The J segment lost 5 bases and the V segment lost 3 bases, leaving 18 bases of the junction unmatched. The CDR3 protein is CASSYLREPGQGVYQPQHF. In DNA, the CDR3 is TGTGCCAGCAGCTATCTCCGGGAGCCGGGACAGGGTGTTTATCAGCCCCAGCATTTT.